This T cell receptor (beta chain) was captured by sequencing in a study of cytomegalovirus exposure and HLA in healthy donors. In the case of this clone: Relative to the germline gene, one junction end is altered; a read error may explain this.

PCR was performed using 60 Vbeta and 13 Jbeta primers. Method: immunoSEQ multiplex PCR; TCRdb's copy keeps in-frame clones and lacks some. The sample holds fewer than 200,000 clones, 65% to 90% seen once. CDR1 is SSHAT and CDR2 is FNYEAQ in the germline V gene (reference sequence). The CDR3 loop spans 16 amino acids. The sequence came from a man aged 45 to 65 in good health and CMV-seropositive. Sequenced input: PBMCs. J is TRBJ2-5 and V is TRBV7-7; D might be TRBD1 (7 bases). CDR3 residues: CASSLGGTVDQETQYF. The CDR3 DNA follows: TGTGCTAGCAGCTTAGGAGGGACAGTCGACCAAGAGACCCAGTACTTC.